This TCR beta chain appears in the sequencing data of a study of T cells in Graves' hyperthyroidism and ophthalmopathy (dated by TCRdb to the late 2010s). Concerning the study at large: Peripheral blood samples were taken at the time of initial diagnosis, prior to any treatment. The study also compared thyroid tissue and blood T-cell repertoires from a handful of Graves' hyperthyroidism patients. Prospective prediction of ophthalmopathy was tested in an independent validation cohort of fewer than 20 hyperthyroidism patients and 17 patients who later progressed to ophthalmopathy. A discovery cohort of roughly 96 patients, about 43 with Graves' ophthalmopathy and about 58 with stable Graves' hyperthyroidism, was used to find distinguishing TCR V-J signatures. TCR Vbeta CDR3 sequencing of 140 or so peripheral blood samples (roughly 41 ophthalmopathy, 70 to 85 hyperthyroidism and roughly 17 progressor patients) is reported in the paper. After blood sampling, hyperthyroidism patients were treated with methimazole at a starting dose of 30 mg daily, and ophthalmopathy patients were treated with high-dose intravenous methylprednisolone. The 90 or so discovery patients were randomly split 7:3 into training and test sets.

Only a few counts were recorded for this clonotype. This clone's antigen is unknown. Base qualities are not recorded, but no much larger clone differs from it by a single base. What the research found in general, with its limitations: In validation, the model predicted progression to ophthalmopathy with 60% to 71% sensitivity and less than 75% specificity, a median of about 6 months before onset. Ophthalmopathy was separated from stable hyperthyroidism by a 13 V-J signature model, with over 85% sensitivity and 81% to 82% specificity obtained in cross-validation and 80%/75% obtained in testing. Sample size was not statistically predetermined, and blinding of investigators to group allocation was not performed. Blood samples also contained most of the expanded thyroid clonotypes (frequency above 0.001), which suggests that blood repertoires may reflect thyroid immune responses.

In the ophthalmopathy patients, disease was moderately to severely active, with a Clinical Activity Score of 3 or more, a NOSPECS grade of 4 or more, and a duration of less than 3 months. Exclusion was applied to patients with uncontrolled infections, other autoimmune diseases, pregnancy or lactation. Diagnoses were based on clinical symptoms, serum thyroxine and TRAb, thyroid ultrasound and orbital computed tomography. Ficoll-Paque density gradient centrifugation was used to isolate PBMCs from about 9.4 ml of fresh peripheral blood. Total RNA was extracted with Trizol reagent, and quality was checked on an Agilent 2100 Bioanalyzer. Amplification of TCR beta CDR3 regions was carried out from RNA transcripts. A first-round RT-PCR of the TCR CDR3 used the HTBI primer set with the Qiagen OneStep RT-PCR kit. Libraries were constructed in a second round of multiplex PCR, after which size selection and purification were performed. Sequencing of the libraries was done on an Illumina HiSeq2000 using paired-end 100 bp reads. In the paper's pipeline: Raw data were processed with SOAPnuke, discarding reads with adapters, uncalled bases, mean Phred below 15, or no exact constant-primer or identifier match. High-quality paired reads were merged with COPE v1.2.5, and unique nucleotide sequences were defined as clonotypes. MiTCR v1.1 was used to align clonotypes to the IMGT TRBV, TRBD and TRBJ reference segments. Analysis was restricted to V-J combinations with a frequency above 0.0001, which covered 99% to 99.2% of repertoires. The TCS score was defined as the ratio of F50 (clonal expansion) to E x V (chaos), calculated using BLOSUM62-based TCRdist between CDR3 peptides within each V-J. Welch's t-statistics and random forest reduced fewer than 600 V-J features to 13, which were used in a naive Bayes classifier (R e1071). In-frame beta chains were kept once TCRdb had trimmed the public reads at Q25 with fastp and called clones with MiXCR. Every entry covers one CDR3 protein and lists the most common genes and DNA from its rows. TCRdb's processing, not the authors', yielded these V and J calls. A total of 450,000 to 650,000 distinct CDR3 sequences appear in this sample, approximately 15% of them only once. The ten largest clones represent more than 6% of the sample.

According to the germline V gene (reference sequence), CDR1 reads LNHDA and CDR2 reads SQIVND. The CDR3 starts with the cysteine, ends with the phenylalanine, and has 12 residues. The read is trimmed to its CDR3 DNA, 36 bases read in frame from base 1. The germline ends are 11 bases apart after V is trimmed by 7 bases and J by 5 bases. The receptor was isolated from a woman younger than 30 with Graves' ophthalmopathy. The sequence links TRBV19 to TRBJ1-2; no D gene call is confident. Sequenced: blood. Here the CDR3 is given as CASNPGEYGYTF. The DNA reads TGTGCCAGTAATCCGGGAGAGTATGGCTACACCTTC.